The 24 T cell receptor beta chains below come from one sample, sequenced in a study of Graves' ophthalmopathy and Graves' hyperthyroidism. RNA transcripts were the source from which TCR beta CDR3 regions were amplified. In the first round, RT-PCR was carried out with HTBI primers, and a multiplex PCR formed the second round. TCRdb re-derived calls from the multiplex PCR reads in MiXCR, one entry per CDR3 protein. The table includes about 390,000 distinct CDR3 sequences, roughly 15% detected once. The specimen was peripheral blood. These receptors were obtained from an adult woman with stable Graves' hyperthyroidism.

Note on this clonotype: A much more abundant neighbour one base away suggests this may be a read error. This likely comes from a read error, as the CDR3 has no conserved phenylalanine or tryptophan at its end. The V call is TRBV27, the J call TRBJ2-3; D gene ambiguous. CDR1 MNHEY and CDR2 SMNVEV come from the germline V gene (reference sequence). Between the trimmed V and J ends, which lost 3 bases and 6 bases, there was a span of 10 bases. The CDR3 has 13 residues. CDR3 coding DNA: TGTGCCAGCAGTTTGGTTCTCTTGGATACGCAGTATTGT. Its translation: CASSLVLLDTQYC.

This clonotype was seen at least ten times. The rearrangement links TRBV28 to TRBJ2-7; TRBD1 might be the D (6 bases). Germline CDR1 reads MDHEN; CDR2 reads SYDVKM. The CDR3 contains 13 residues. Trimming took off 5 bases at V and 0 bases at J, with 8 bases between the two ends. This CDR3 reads CASSQGSSYEQYF. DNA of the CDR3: TGTGCCAGCAGTCAGGGGAGCTCCTACGAGCAGTACTTC.

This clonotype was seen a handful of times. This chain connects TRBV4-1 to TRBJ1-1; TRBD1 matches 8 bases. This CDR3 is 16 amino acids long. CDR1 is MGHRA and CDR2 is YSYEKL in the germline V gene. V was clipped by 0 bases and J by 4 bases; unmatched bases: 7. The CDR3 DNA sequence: TGCGCCAGCAGCCAAGAGGACAGGGTTCGCGGCACTGAAGCTTTCTTT. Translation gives CASSQEDRVRGTEAFF.

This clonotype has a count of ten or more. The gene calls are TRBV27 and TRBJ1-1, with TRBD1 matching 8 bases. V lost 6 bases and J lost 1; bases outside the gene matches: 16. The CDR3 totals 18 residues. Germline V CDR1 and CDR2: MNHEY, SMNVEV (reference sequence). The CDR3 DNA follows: TGTGCCAGCAGACTTTATGTTAGGCCAGGGGGCGCGAACACTGAAGCTTTCTTT. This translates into CASRLYVRPGGANTEAFF.

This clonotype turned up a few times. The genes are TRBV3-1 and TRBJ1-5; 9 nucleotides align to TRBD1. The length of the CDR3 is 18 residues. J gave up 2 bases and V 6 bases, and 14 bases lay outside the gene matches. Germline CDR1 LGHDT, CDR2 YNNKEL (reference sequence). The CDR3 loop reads CASRRRDREPSCNQPQHF. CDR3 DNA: TGTGCCAGCAGAAGGCGGGACAGGGAACCTTCGTGCAATCAGCCCCAGCATTTT.

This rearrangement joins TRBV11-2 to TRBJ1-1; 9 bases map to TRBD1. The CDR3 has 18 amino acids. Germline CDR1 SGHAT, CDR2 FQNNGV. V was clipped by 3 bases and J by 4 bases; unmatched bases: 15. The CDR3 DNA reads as TGTGCCAGCAGCTTTTCCAAAATCTTCGGGACAGGGAGCACTGAAGCTTTCTTT. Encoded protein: CASSFSKIFGTGSTEAFF. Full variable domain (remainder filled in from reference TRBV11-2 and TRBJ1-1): EAGVAQSPRYKIIEKRQSVAFWCNPISGHATLYWYQQILGQGPKLLIQFQNNGVVDDSQLPKDRFSAERLKGVDSTLKIQPAKLEDSAVYLCASSFSKIFGTGSTEAFFGQGTRLTVV.

For the CDR3, the DNA is TGTGCCAGCAGTTTCGGAGGGACAGGTAATCAGCCCCAGCATTTT. Its translation is CASSFGGTGNQPQHF. The chain carries TRBV27 and TRBJ1-5, with 8 nucleotides matching TRBD1. Germline values: CDR1 MNHEY, CDR2 SMNVEV (reference sequence). J lost 4 bases, V lost 3 bases, and 5 bases had no gene match. This CDR3 contains 15 residues.

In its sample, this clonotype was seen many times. CDR3 protein: CASSKAGGTGELFF. CDR3 DNA sequence: TGTGCCAGCAGTAAGGCGGGAGGCACCGGGGAGCTGTTTTTT. The J gene is TRBJ2-2, the V gene TRBV2; TRBD2 agrees at 8 bases. Germline V gives CDR1 SNHLY, CDR2 FYNNEI. The CDR3 has 14 residues. V shed 5 bases, J shed 4 bases, and the junction held 3 bases outside the gene matches.

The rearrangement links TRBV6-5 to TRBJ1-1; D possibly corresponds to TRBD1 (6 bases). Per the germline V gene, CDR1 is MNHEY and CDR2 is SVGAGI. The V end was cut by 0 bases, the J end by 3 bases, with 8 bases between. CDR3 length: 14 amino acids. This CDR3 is CASSYSQGHTEAFF. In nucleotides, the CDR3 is TGTGCCAGCAGTTACTCTCAGGGGCACACTGAAGCTTTCTTT.

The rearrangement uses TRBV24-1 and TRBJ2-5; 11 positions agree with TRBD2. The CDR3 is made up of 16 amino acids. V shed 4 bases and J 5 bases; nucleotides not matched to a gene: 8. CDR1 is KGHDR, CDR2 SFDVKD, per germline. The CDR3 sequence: CATSENALAGGETQYF. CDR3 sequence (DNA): TGTGCCACCAGTGAAAACGCCTTAGCGGGAGGGGAGACCCAGTACTTC.

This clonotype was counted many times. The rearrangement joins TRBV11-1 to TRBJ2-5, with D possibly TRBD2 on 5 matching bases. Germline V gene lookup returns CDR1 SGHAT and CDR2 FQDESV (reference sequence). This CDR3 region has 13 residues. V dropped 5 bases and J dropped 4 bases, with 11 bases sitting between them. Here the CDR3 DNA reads TGTGCCAGCAGCCTGACTACTACAGAGACCCAGTACTTC. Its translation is CASSLTTTETQYF.

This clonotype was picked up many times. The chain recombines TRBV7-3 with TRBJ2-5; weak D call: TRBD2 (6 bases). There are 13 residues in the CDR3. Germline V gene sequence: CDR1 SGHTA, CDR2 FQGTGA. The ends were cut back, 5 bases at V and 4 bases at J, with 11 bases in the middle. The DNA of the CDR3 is TGTGCCAGCAGCCCGAGCGGGTCAGAGACCCAGTACTTC. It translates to CASSPSGSETQYF.

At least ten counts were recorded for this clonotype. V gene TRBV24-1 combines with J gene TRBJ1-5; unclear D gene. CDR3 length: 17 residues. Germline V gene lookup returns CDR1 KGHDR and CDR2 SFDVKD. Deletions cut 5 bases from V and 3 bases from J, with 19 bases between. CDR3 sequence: CATSGSTGADHNQPQHF. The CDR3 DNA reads TGTGCCACCAGTGGCTCCACCGGAGCAGATCACAATCAGCCCCAGCATTTT.

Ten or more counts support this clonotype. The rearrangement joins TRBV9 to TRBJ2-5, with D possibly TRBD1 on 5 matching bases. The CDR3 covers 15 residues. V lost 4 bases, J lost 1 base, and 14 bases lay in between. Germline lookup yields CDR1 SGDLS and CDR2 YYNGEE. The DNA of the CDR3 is TGTGCCAGCAGCTTCAGCGCAACAGGCCAAGAGACCCAGTACTTC. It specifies CASSFSATGQETQYF.

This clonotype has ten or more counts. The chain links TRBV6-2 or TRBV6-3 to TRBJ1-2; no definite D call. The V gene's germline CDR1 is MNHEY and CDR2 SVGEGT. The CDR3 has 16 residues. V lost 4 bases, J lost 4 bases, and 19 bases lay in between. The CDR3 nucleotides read TGTGCCAGCAGTTCTACTCCCGGGAAGGGAGTCTATGGCTACACCTTC. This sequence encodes CASSSTPGKGVYGYTF.

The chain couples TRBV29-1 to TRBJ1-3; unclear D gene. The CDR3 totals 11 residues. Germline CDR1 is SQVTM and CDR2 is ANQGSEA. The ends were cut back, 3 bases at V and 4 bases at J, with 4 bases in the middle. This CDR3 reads CSVEWGNTIYF. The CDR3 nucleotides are TGCAGCGTTGAGTGGGGAAACACCATATATTTT.

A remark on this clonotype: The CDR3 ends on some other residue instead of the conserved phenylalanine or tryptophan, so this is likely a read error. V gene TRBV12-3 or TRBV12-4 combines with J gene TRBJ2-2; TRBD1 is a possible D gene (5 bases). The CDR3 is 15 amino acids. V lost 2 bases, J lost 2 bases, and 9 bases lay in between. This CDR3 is CASSLRQGNTGELFY. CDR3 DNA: TGTGCCAGCAGTTTACGTCAGGGAAACACCGGGGAGCTGTTTTAT.

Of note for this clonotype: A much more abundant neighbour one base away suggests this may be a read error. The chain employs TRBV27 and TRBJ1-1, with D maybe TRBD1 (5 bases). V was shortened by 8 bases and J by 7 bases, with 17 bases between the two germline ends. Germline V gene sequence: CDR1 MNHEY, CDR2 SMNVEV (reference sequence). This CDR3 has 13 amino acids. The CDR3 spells CASGGARWGEAFF. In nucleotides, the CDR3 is TGTGCCAGCGGAGGGGCACGGTGGGGTGAAGCTTTCTTT.

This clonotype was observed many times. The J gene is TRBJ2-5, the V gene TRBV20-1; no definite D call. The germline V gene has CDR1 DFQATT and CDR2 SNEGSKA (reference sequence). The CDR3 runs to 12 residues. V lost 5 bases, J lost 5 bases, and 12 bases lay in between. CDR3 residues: CSASDIMETQYF. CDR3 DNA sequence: TGCAGTGCTTCCGACATTATGGAGACCCAGTACTTC.

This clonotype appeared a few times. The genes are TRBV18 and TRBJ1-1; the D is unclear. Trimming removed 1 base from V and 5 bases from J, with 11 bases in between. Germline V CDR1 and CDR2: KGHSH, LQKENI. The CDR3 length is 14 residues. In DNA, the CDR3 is TGTGCCAGCTCACCACGGCTGGAGAGAACTGAAGCTTTCTTT. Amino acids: CASSPRLERTEAFF. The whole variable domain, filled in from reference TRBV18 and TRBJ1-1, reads NAGVMQNPRHLVRRRGQEARLRCSPMKGHSHVYWYRQLPEEGLKFMVYLQKENIIDESGMPKERFSAEFPKEGPSILRIQQVVRGDSAAYFCASSPRLERTEAFFGQGTRLTVV.

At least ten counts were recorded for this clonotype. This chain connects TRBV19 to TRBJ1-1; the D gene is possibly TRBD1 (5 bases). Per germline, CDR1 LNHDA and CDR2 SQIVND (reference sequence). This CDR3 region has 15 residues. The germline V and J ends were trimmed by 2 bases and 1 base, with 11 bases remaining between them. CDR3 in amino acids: CASSISYRTNTEAFF. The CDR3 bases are TGTGCCAGTAGTATAAGTTACAGGACGAACACTGAAGCTTTCTTT.

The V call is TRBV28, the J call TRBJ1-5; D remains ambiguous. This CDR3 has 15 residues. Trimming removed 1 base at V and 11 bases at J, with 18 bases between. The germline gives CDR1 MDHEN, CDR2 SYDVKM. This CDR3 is CASSLYKTPGAAQHF. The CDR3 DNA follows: TGTGCCAGCAGTTTATACAAAACTCCTGGAGCGGCCCAGCATTTT. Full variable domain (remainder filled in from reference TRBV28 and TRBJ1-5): DVKVTQSSRYLVKRTGEKVFLECVQDMDHENMFWYRQDPGLGLRLIYFSYDVKMKEKGDIPEGYSVSREKKERFSLILESASTNQTSMYLCASSLYKTPGAAQHFGDGTRLSIL.

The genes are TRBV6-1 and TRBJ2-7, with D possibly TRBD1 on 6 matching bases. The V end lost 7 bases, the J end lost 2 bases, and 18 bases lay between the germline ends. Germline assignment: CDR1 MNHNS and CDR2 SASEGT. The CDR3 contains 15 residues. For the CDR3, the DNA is TGTGCCAGCACCCCTGGGACATCACAGACCTACGAGCAGTACTTC. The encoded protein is CASTPGTSQTYEQYF.

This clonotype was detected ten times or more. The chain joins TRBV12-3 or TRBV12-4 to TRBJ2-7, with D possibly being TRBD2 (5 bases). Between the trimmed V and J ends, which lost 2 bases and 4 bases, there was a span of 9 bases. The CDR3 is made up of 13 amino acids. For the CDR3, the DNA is TGTGCCAGCAGTTTAAGGAGGTTGTACGAGCAGTACTTC. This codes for CASSLRRLYEQYF.